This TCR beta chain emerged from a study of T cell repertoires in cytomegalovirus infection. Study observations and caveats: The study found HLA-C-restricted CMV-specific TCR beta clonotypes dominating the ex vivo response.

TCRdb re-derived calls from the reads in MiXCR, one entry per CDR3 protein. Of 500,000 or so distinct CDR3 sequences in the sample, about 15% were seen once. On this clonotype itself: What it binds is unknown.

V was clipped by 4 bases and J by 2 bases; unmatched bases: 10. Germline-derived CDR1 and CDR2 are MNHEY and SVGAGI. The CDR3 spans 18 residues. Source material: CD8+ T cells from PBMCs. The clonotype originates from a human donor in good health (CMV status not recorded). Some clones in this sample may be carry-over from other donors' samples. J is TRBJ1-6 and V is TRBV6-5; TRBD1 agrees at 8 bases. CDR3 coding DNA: TGTGCCAGCAGTTCGAGGCGCAGGGGGCTTGCCTATAATTCACCCCTCCACTTT. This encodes CASSSRRRGLAYNSPLHF.